The entry below describes one T cell receptor beta chain. What it binds is unknown. The PCR used 60 Vbeta and 13 Jbeta primers. TCRdb keeps only in-frame clones here, not all; method: immunoSEQ multiplex PCR. The sample holds 85,000 to 110,000 clones. This entry is derived from a study of cytomegalovirus exposure and HLA in healthy donors. Study in general: Most genotyped donors, around 86% of around 370, had Caucasian-associated genetic ancestry.

Study-wide points: A highly shared variant cluster was judged a likely technical artifact. Trimming of TCR beta V- and J-genes showed a link, identified in a later analysis, to a missense DCLRE1C variant.

The CDR3 consists of 10 residues. Trimming took off 2 bases at V and 5 bases at J, with 2 bases between the two ends. Source material: PBMCs. The rearrangement uses TRBV5-3 and TRBJ2-7; the D is unclear. TRBV5-3 is assigned to the ORF class and has an uncertain function. This sequence was found in a man aged 35 to 55 in good health and CMV-seronegative. The CDR3 DNA reads as TGTGCCAGAAGCTTCAACGAGCAGTACTTC. Amino acid sequence: CARSFNEQYF.